These 30 T cell receptor beta chains came from one sample sequenced in a study of blood T cell repertoires in COVID-19. Clones were read by immunoSEQ multiplex PCR, and TCRdb kept only the in-frame ones, dropping some. The sample comprises around 300,000 clones, approximately 86% of which are singletons, and about 12% rests with the top ten. Sequencing was done on a sample of peripheral blood. These receptors originate from a woman between 65 and 79 years old with COVID-19, enrolled during active disease.

The rearrangement uses TRBV12-3 or TRBV12-4 and TRBJ1-3; D is unresolved. The CDR3 has 12 residues. V was clipped by 3 bases and J by 3 bases, with 3 bases between them. CDR3 loop: CASSFIGNTIYF. The DNA for the CDR3 is TGTGCCAGCAGTTTCATTGGAAACACCATATATTTT.

The DNA for the CDR3 is TGTGCCAGCAGCCCCGGTAGGGGGTGGATGGCTGAAGCTTTCTTT. Its translation is CASSPGRGWMAEAFF. V gene TRBV5-6 combines with J gene TRBJ1-1; D perhaps matches TRBD1 (6 bases). Germline V gene lookup returns CDR1 SGHDT and CDR2 YYEEEE. Between the trimmed V and J ends, which lost 4 bases and 6 bases, there was a span of 19 bases. This CDR3 comprises 15 residues.

This clone was seen a few times. The chain recombines TRBV28 with TRBJ1-1; D perhaps matches TRBD1 (5 bases). This CDR3 is built from 14 residues. In germline, CDR1 is MDHEN, CDR2 SYDVKM. The V end was cut by 6 bases, the J end by 3 bases, with 14 bases between. The CDR3 bases are TGTGCCAGCAGCGTGCCTAACAGGCACACTGAAGCTTTCTTT. It specifies CASSVPNRHTEAFF.

The rearrangement joins TRBV30 to TRBJ1-2, with D possibly matching TRBD1 (5 bases). The CDR3 extends over 12 amino acids. CDR1 and CDR2 from the germline V gene are GTSNPN and SVGIG (reference sequence). Trimming removed 6 bases at V and 8 bases at J, with 16 bases between. The CDR3 bases are TGTGCCTGCCCGAGGGACTTAGGGGGCTACACCTTC. Its protein product is CACPRDLGGYTF.

The CDR3, as DNA: TGCGCCAGCAGAGCTAGCGACGGGGGCGGGGAGCTGTTTTTT. Its translation: CASRASDGGGELFF. The V and J genes are TRBV10-1 and TRBJ2-2; D may be TRBD2 (6 bases). The CDR3 is 14 amino acids. From germline, CDR1 is WNHNN and CDR2 SYGVQD (reference sequence). The V end was cut by 6 bases, the J end by 7 bases, with 15 bases between.

The V and J genes are TRBV3-1 (or the pseudogene TRBV3-2) and TRBJ1-2; D may be TRBD1 (5 bases). Trimming took off 2 bases at V and 1 base at J, with 5 bases between the two ends. CDR3 size: 13 residues. Per germline, CDR1 LGHDT and CDR2 YNNKEL (reference sequence). Here the CDR3 DNA reads TGTGCCAGCAGCCAAAGGGGTAACTATGGCTACACCTTC. Its translation is CASSQRGNYGYTF.

The chain uses TRBV29-1 and TRBJ1-1; 8 nucleotides line up with TRBD1. Germline V lookup: CDR1 SQVTM, CDR2 ANQGSEA. There are 14 residues in the CDR3. The ends lost 4 bases at V and 1 base at J; junction bases unmatched: 5. Here the CDR3 reads CSVVAGGSNTEAFF. The CDR3 DNA is TGCAGCGTTGTGGCAGGGGGCTCGAACACTGAAGCTTTCTTT.

The chain carries TRBV4-3 and TRBJ2-7; a possible D gene is TRBD2 (5 bases). The germline V and J ends were trimmed by 0 bases and 0 bases, with 9 bases remaining between them. The CDR3 loop spans 15 amino acids. Germline CDR1 and CDR2: LGHNA and YSLEER. The CDR3 DNA sequence: TGCGCCAGCAGCCAAGATGAAGGGAGCTCCTACGAGCAGTACTTC. Translated: CASSQDEGSSYEQYF.

This chain links TRBV21-1 with TRBJ2-1; the DNA was not used to check the table's D call, TRBD2. TRBV21-1 is a recognized pseudogene. The CDR3 runs 14 residues. The CDR3 loop is CARRVRGSYNEQFF. The DNA for the CDR3 is TGTGCCAGACGGGTTCGGGGCTCCTACAATGAGCAGTTCTTC.

CDR3 sequence (DNA): TGTGCCTGGAGTGTTACAGGCAATCAGCCCCAGCATTTT. Protein product: CAWSVTGNQPQHF. The genes are TRBV30 and TRBJ1-5, with unresolved D. The CDR3 runs to 13 residues. Looked up from germline, CDR1 is GTSNPN and CDR2 is SVGIG (reference sequence). V lost 0 bases and J lost 2, with 5 bases in between.

This clone was recorded only once. This CDR3 is CASGLVGSPQVVNTGELFF. In nucleotides, the CDR3 is TGTGCTAGTGGTTTGGTAGGCTCCCCGCAGGTAGTTAACACCGGGGAGCTGTTTTTT. The rearrangement links TRBV12-5 to TRBJ2-2; D is uncertain. CDR1 is LGHNT, CDR2 FRNRAP, per germline. Deletions cut 0 bases from V and 2 bases from J, with 19 bases between. This CDR3 has 19 amino acids.

The V gene is TRBV30, the J gene TRBJ1-6; the D is unclear. Trimming removed 0 bases at V and 1 base at J, with 7 bases between. This CDR3 has 15 amino acids. Per germline, CDR1 GTSNPN and CDR2 SVGIG (reference sequence). The CDR3 loop reads CAWSVFFSYNSPLHF. The CDR3, as DNA: TGTGCCTGGAGTGTCTTCTTTTCCTATAATTCACCCCTCCACTTT.

This sequence joins TRBV10-3 and TRBJ1-6; 10 bases are a match to TRBD1. The junction had 9 bases not matched to a gene; V was cut back by 6 bases and J by 7 bases. CDR3 size: 16 residues. Germline values: CDR1 ENHRY, CDR2 SYGVKD. The CDR3 DNA reads as TGTGCCATCAGGGAGGACAGGGGGATAGGGAATTCACCCCTCCACTTT. Protein: CAIREDRGIGNSPLHF.

The chain links TRBV7-3 to TRBJ1-1; possibly TRBD1 for D (6 bases). Trimming removed 0 bases from V and 3 bases from J, with 20 bases in between. Germline CDR1 reads SGHTA; CDR2 reads FQGTGA. CDR3 size: 18 residues. The CDR3 DNA is TGTGCCAGCAGCTTAACCCGGGTGGGGGCCCCTAAGGACACTGAAGCTTTCTTT. It yields the protein CASSLTRVGAPKDTEAFF.

The rearrangement uses TRBV24-1 and TRBJ2-3; D not certain. This CDR3 region has 14 residues. Per the germline V gene, CDR1 is KGHDR and CDR2 is SFDVKD. V was shortened by 5 bases and J by 2 bases, with 10 bases between the two germline ends. The CDR3 sequence is CATSGDFDTDTQYF. The CDR3 coding sequence is TGTGCCACCAGTGGCGACTTCGACACAGATACGCAGTATTTT.

The table lists this clone with a count of one. This rearrangement joins TRBV7-3 to TRBJ2-1, with D maybe TRBD1 (5 bases). CDR1 is SGHTA, CDR2 FQGTGA, per germline. The CDR3 spans 13 residues. Trimming shortened V by 1 base and J by 7 bases, and 8 bases separated the two germline ends. The CDR3, as DNA: TGTGCCAGCAGCTTAAGGTCAGGGAATGAGCAGTTCTTC. Its translation is CASSLRSGNEQFF.

This clone has just a few counts. The CDR3 DNA sequence: TGTGCCAGCAGTTCGGCGACAGGGGAGGATTCACCCCTCCACTTT. It codes for CASSSATGEDSPLHF. The chain joins TRBV28 to TRBJ1-6; the match to TRBD1 covers 8 bases. V shed 4 bases, J shed 8 bases, and the junction held 7 bases outside the gene matches. The germline CDR1 and CDR2 sequences are MDHEN and SYDVKM. The CDR3 is made up of 15 amino acids.

This clone occurred a few times. The chain links TRBV7-3 to TRBJ2-1, with 7 bases lining up with TRBD1. V shed 4 bases and J 5 bases; nucleotides not matched to a gene: 8. CDR3 length: 15 residues. Germline V CDR1 and CDR2: SGHTA, FQGTGA. The CDR3 loop is CASSSFGTVHNEQFF. CDR3 coding DNA: TGTGCCAGCAGCTCCTTCGGGACAGTCCACAATGAGCAGTTCTTC.

The chain combines TRBV2 with TRBJ2-1; 10 bases line up with TRBD2. Germline assignment: CDR1 SNHLY and CDR2 FYNNEI. The V and J ends lost 6 bases and 6 bases, in that order; junction bases with no gene match: 8. The CDR3 contains 15 residues. The CDR3 DNA reads TGTGCCAGCAGACCCAGCGGGGGGGTAAGCAATGAGCAGTTCTTC. It yields the protein CASRPSGGVSNEQFF.

The V and J genes are TRBV4-3 and TRBJ1-2; D is possibly TRBD1 (6 bases). There are 15 residues in the CDR3. Trimming removed 0 bases from V and 4 bases from J, with 12 bases in between. Germline-derived CDR1 and CDR2 are LGHNA and YSLEER. CDR3 nucleotide sequence: TGCGCCAGCAGCCAAGACAAGGGGGGGAGCTATGGCTACACCTTC. Amino acids: CASSQDKGGSYGYTF.

The CDR3 region has the DNA TGTGCCAGCAGCAGTGGGACAGGGGGCGCATCGAACACTGAAGCTTTCTTT. Translating it yields CASSSGTGGASNTEAFF. This chain links TRBV11-2 with TRBJ1-1; the match to TRBD1 covers 12 bases. This CDR3 contains 17 residues. The V gene end was trimmed by 5 bases and the J gene end by 1 base; junction bases not matched to a gene: 8. The germline V gene has CDR1 SGHAT and CDR2 FQNNGV.

The chain combines TRBV5-1 with TRBJ2-1; 8 bases are a match to TRBD2. Germline lookup yields CDR1 SGHRS and CDR2 YFSETQ. V shed 0 bases, J shed 2 bases, and the junction held 4 bases outside the gene matches. The CDR3 covers 16 residues. CDR3 in DNA: TGCGCCAGCAGCTTGGCTGCGGGGGGTACCTACAATGAGCAGTTCTTC. Its translation is CASSLAAGGTYNEQFF.

This chain connects TRBV12-5 to TRBJ2-5, with a tentative D call TRBD1 (6 bases). The CDR3 extends over 13 amino acids. Per the germline V gene, CDR1 is LGHNT and CDR2 is FRNRAP. The V end lost 1 base, the J end lost 3 bases, and 6 bases lay between the germline ends. The CDR3 nucleotides are TGTGCTAGTGGTTTGGCAGGGGAAGAGACCCAGTACTTC. This translates into CASGLAGEETQYF. Using reference TRBV12-5 and TRBJ2-5 for the parts outside the CDR3, the full variable domain is DARVTQTPRHKVTEMGQEVTMRCQPILGHNTVFWYRQTMMQGLELLAYFRNRAPLDDSGMPKDRFSAEMPDATLATLKIQPSEPRDSAVYFCASGLAGEETQYFGPGTRLLVL.

This sequence joins TRBV7-2 and TRBJ2-2; D gene unclear. Between the trimmed V and J ends, which lost 4 bases and 7 bases, there was a span of 7 bases. The CDR3 runs 12 residues. Germline loops: CDR1 SGHTA, CDR2 FQGNSA. CDR3 DNA: TGTGCCAGCAGCTCCCCGGTCGGGGAGCTGTTTTTT. It translates to CASSSPVGELFF.

V is TRBV29-1 and J is TRBJ2-2; D might be TRBD2 (6 bases). This CDR3 has 14 residues. V lost 4 bases, J lost 1 base, and 10 bases lay in between. The germline CDR1 and CDR2 sequences are SQVTM and ANQGSEA. CDR3 region: CSVVGGRNTGELFF. The CDR3 DNA sequence: TGCAGCGTTGTTGGGGGGAGGAACACCGGGGAGCTGTTTTTT.

The chain recombines TRBV2 with TRBJ1-2; D remains unclear. Germline CDR1 is SNHLY and CDR2 is FYNNEI. V was shortened by 4 bases and J by 2 bases, with 8 bases between the two germline ends. The CDR3 length is 13 residues. The CDR3 DNA reads TGTGCCAGCAGTGCCCAGGCGAACTATGGCTACACCTTC. It translates to CASSAQANYGYTF.

This clone was seen once. The chain is built from TRBV13 and TRBJ2-1; 13 nucleotides align to TRBD2. V lost 4 bases and J lost 8; bases outside the gene matches: 5. This CDR3 has 15 residues. CDR1 and CDR2 from the germline V gene are PRHDT and FYEKMQ (reference sequence). The CDR3 protein is CASSYTSGGAHEQFF. The CDR3 DNA follows: TGTGCCAGCAGCTATACTAGCGGGGGGGCGCATGAGCAGTTCTTC.

The chain uses TRBV3-1 (or the pseudogene TRBV3-2) and TRBJ2-3; D possibly corresponds to TRBD1 (5 bases). Germline loops: CDR1 LGHDT, CDR2 YNNKEL (reference sequence). The ends were cut back, 4 bases at V and 0 bases at J, with 14 bases in the middle. This CDR3 region has 16 residues. The CDR3, as DNA: TGTGCCAGCAGCCGCCTTCAGGGTAGAAGCACAGATACGCAGTATTTT. Translated, it gives CASSRLQGRSTDTQYF.

In this sample, this clone turned up a few times. The chain couples TRBV7-6 to TRBJ1-2, with no clear D. This CDR3 has 16 residues. Germline V gene sequence: CDR1 SGHVS, CDR2 FNYEAQ. V was pared by 0 bases and J by 2 bases, with 13 bases between. CDR3 nucleotide sequence: TGTGCCAGCAGCTTAGCGCCCCTCGGGTCGAACTATGGCTACACCTTC. This sequence encodes CASSLAPLGSNYGYTF. Complete variable domain (other parts from reference TRBV7-6 and TRBJ1-2): GAGVSQSPRYKVTKRGQDVALRCDPISGHVSLYWYRQALGQGPEFLTYFNYEAQQDKSGLPNDRFSAERPEGSISTLTIQRTEQRDSAMYRCASSLAPLGSNYGYTFGSGTRLTVV.

The chain employs TRBV7-6 and TRBJ2-5; D is undetermined. Trimming took off 8 bases at V and 7 bases at J, with 20 bases between the two ends. The CDR3 is made up of 14 amino acids. Germline CDR1 is SGHVS and CDR2 is FNYEAQ. CDR3 sequence (DNA): TGTGCCAGCGTTCTCGATTCTGTCGGGTGGACCCAGTACTTC. Translation: CASVLDSVGWTQYF. The variable domain in full, with the rest retrieved from reference TRBV7-6 and TRBJ2-5, is GAGVSQSPRYKVTKRGQDVALRCDPISGHVSLYWYRQALGQGPEFLTYFNYEAQQDKSGLPNDRFSAERPEGSISTLTIQRTEQRDSAMYRCASVLDSVGWTQYFGPGTRLLVL.